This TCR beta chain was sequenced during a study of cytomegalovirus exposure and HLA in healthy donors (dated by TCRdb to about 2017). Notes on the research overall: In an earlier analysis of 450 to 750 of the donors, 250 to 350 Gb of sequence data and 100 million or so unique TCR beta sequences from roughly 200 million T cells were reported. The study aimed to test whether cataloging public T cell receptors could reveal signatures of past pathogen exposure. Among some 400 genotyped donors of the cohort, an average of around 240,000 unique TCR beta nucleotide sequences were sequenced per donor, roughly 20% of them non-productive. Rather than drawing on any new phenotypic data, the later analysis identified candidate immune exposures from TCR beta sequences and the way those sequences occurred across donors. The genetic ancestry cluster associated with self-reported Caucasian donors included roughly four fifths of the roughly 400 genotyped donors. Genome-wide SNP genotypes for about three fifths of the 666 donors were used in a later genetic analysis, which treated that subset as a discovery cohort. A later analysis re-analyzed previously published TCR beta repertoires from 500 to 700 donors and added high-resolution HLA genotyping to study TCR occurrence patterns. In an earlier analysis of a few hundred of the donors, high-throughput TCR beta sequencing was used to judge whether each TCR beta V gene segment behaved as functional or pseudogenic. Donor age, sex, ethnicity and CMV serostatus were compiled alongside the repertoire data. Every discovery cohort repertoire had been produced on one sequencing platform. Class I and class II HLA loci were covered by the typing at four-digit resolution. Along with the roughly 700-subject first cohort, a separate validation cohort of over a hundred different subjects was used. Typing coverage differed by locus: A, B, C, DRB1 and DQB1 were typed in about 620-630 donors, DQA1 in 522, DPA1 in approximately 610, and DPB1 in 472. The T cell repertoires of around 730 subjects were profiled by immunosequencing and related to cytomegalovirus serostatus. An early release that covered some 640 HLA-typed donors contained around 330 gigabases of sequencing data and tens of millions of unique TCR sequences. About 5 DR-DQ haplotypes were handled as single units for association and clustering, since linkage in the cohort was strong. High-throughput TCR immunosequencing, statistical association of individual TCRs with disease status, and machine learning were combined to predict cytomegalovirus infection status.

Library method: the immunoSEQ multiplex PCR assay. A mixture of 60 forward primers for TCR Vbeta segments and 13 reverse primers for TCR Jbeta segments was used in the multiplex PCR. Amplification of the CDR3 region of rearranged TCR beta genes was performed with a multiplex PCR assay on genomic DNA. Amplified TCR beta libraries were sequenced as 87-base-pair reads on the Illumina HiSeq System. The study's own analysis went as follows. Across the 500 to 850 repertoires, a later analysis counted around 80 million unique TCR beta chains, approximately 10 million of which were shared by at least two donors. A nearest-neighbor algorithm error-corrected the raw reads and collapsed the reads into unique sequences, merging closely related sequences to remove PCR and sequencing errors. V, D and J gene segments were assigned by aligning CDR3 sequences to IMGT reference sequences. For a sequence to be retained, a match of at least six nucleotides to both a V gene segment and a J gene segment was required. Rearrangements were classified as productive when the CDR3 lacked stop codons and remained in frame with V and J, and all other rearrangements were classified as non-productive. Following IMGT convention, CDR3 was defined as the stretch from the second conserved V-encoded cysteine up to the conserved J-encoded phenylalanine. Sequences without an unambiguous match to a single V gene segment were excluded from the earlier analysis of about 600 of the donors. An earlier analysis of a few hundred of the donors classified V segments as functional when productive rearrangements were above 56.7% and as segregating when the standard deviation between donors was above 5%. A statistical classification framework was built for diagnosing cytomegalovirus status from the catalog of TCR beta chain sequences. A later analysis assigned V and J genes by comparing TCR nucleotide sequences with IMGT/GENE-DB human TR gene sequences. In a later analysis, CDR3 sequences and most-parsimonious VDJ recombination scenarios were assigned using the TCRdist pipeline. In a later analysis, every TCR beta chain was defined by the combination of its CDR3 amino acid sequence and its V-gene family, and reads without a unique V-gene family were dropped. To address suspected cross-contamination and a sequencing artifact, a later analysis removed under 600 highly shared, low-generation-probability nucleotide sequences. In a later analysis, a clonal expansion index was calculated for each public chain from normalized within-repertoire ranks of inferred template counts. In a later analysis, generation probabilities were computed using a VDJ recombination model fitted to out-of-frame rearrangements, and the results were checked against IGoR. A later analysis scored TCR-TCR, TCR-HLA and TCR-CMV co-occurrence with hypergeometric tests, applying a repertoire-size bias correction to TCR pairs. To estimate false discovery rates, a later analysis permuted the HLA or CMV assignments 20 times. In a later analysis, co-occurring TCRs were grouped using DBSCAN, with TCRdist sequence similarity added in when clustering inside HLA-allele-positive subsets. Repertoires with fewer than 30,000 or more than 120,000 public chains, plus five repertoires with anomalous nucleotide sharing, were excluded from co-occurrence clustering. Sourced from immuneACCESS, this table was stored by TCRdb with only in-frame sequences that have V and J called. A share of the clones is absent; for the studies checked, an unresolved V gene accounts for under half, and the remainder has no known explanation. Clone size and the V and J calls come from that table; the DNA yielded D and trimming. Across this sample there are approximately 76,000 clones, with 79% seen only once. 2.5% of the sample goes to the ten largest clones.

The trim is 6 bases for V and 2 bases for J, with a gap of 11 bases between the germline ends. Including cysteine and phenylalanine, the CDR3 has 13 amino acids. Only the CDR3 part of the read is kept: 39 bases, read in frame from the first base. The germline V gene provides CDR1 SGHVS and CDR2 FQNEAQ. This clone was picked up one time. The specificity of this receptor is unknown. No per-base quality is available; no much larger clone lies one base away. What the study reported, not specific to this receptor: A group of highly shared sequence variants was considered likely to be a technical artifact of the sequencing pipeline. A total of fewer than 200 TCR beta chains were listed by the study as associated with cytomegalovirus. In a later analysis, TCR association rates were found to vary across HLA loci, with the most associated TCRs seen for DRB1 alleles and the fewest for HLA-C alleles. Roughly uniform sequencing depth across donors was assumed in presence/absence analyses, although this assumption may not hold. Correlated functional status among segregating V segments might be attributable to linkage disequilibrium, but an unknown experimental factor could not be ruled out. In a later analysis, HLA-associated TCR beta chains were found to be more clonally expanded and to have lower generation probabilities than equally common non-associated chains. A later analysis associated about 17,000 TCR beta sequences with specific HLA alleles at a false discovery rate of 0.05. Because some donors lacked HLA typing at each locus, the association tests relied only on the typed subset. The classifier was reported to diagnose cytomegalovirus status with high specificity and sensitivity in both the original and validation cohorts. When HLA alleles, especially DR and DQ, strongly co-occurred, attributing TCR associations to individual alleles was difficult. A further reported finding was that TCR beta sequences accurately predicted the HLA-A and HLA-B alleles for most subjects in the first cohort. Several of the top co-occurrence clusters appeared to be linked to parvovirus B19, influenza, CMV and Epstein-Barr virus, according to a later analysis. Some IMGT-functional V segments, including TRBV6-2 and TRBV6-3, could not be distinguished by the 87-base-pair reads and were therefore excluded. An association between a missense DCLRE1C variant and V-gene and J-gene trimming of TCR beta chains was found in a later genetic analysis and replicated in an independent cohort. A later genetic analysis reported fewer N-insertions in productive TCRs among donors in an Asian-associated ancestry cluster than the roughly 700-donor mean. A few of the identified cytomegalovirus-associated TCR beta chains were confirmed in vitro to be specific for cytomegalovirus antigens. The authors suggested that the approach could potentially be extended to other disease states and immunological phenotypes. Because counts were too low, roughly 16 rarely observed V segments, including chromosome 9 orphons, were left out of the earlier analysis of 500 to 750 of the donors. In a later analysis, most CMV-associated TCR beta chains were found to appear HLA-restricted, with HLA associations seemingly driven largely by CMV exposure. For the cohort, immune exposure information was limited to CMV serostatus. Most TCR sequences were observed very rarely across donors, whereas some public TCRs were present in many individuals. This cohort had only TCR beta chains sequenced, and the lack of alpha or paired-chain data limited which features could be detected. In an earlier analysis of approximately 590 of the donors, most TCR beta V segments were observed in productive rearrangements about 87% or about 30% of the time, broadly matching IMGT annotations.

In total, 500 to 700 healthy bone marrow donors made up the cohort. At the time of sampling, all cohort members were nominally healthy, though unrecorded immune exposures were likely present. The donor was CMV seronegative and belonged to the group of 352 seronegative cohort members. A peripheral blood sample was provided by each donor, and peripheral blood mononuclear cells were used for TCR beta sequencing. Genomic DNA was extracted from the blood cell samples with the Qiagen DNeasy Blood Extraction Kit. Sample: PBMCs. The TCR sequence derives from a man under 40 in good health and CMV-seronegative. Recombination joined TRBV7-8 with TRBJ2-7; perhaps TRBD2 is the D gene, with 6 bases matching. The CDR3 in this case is CASRAGRTYEQYF. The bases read TGTGCCAGCAGGGCGGGACGGACCTACGAGCAGTACTTC.